The rows below give T cell receptor beta chains drawn from one sample of a study of technical replicates of blood from a handful of donors. The repertoire was sequenced with immunoSEQ multiplex PCR; TCRdb's copy has only in-frame clones and lacks some. The data contain roughly 65,000 clones, over 80% of them singletons. The specimen sequenced was PBMCs. Source of these receptors: a human donor in good health. Some clones in this sample may be carry-over from other donors' samples. The CDR3 runs from the conserved cysteine through the conserved F or W. The order of the fields is V gene, clone size, D gene, J gene, CDR3 protein, CDR3 DNA. A D gene is named only where the DNA matches it firmly. A clone size is listed for some rows: how often the clone was seen (once, few, many), or a class if it is expanded.

V gene: TRBV18; clone size: .; D gene: TRBD1; J gene: TRBJ1-3; CDR3 protein: CASIQGAGNTIYF; CDR3 DNA: TGTGCCAGCATCCAGGGGGCTGGAAACACCATATATTTT
V gene: TRBV10-3; clone size: .; D gene: TRBD1; J gene: TRBJ2-7; CDR3 protein: CAISRCLGTDHEKSSYEQYF; CDR3 DNA: TGTGCCATCAGTCGGTGCCTTGGGACAGACCATGAAAAAAGCTCCTACGAGCAGTACTTC
V gene: TRBV7-2; clone size: .; D gene: .; J gene: TRBJ2-3; CDR3 protein: CASSLGGAQGDTQYF; CDR3 DNA: TGTGCCAGCAGCTTAGGCGGGGCCCAGGGAGATACGCAGTATTTT
V gene: TRBV2; clone size: .; D gene: .; J gene: TRBJ2-5; CDR3 protein: CASSELRETQYF; CDR3 DNA: TGTGCCAGCAGTGAACTTCGGGAGACCCAGTACTTC
V gene: TRBV5-6; clone size: .; D gene: .; J gene: TRBJ2-7; CDR3 protein: CASSLGGDTYEQYF; CDR3 DNA: TGTGCCAGCAGCTTAGGGGGTGATACCTACGAGCAGTACTTC
V gene: TRBV6-5; clone size: .; D gene: .; J gene: TRBJ2-5; CDR3 protein: CASSRPTVQETQYF; CDR3 DNA: TGTGCCAGCAGTCGCCCGACAGTCCAAGAGACCCAGTACTTC
V gene: TRBV4-1; clone size: .; D gene: TRBD2; J gene: TRBJ2-3; CDR3 protein: CASSQASGSTTDTQYF; CDR3 DNA: TGCGCCAGCAGCCAAGCAAGCGGGAGTACCACAGATACGCAGTATTTT
V gene: TRBV19; clone size: .; D gene: .; J gene: TRBJ1-6; CDR3 protein: CASAGSRSYNSPLHF; CDR3 DNA: TGTGCCAGCGCAGGGTCCCGCTCCTATAATTCACCCCTCCACTTT
V gene: TRBV5-1; clone size: .; D gene: TRBD1; J gene: TRBJ1-3; CDR3 protein: CASSLDRGSGNTIYF; CDR3 DNA: TGCGCCAGCAGCTTGGACAGGGGGAGTGGAAACACCATATATTTT
V gene: TRBV6-5; clone size: .; D gene: .; J gene: TRBJ1-5; CDR3 protein: CASSYSRGMGQPQHF; CDR3 DNA: TGTGCCAGCAGTTACTCGAGGGGGATGGGGCAGCCCCAGCATTTT
V gene: TRBV25-1; clone size: .; D gene: .; J gene: TRBJ1-5; CDR3 protein: CASSGTGNQPQHF; CDR3 DNA: TGTGCCAGCAGTGGAACAGGGAATCAGCCCCAGCATTTT
V gene: TRBV5-4; clone size: .; D gene: TRBD2; J gene: TRBJ2-5; CDR3 protein: CASSLAGMGETQYF; CDR3 DNA: TGTGCCAGCAGCCTAGCGGGGATGGGGGAGACCCAGTACTTC
V gene: TRBV5-1; clone size: .; D gene: .; J gene: TRBJ1-1; CDR3 protein: CASSSGLNRPNTEAFF; CDR3 DNA: TGCGCCAGCAGCTCAGGGCTGAACAGACCGAACACTGAAGCTTTCTTT
V gene: TRBV4-1; clone size: .; D gene: TRBD1; J gene: TRBJ1-4; CDR3 protein: CASSQLGTGGHNEKLFF; CDR3 DNA: TGCGCCAGCAGCCAACTTGGGACAGGGGGCCATAATGAAAAACTGTTTTTT
V gene: TRBV11-3; clone size: .; D gene: .; J gene: TRBJ1-1; CDR3 protein: CASSHRAADTEAFF; CDR3 DNA: TGTGCCAGCAGCCACAGAGCGGCGGACACTGAAGCTTTCTTT
V gene: TRBV7-3; clone size: .; D gene: TRBD2; J gene: TRBJ2-5; CDR3 protein: CASSPTGREASGKETQYF; CDR3 DNA: TGTGCCAGCAGCCCAACGGGGCGGGAGGCTAGCGGGAAAGAGACCCAGTACTTC
V gene: TRBV4-1; clone size: few; D gene: .; J gene: TRBJ2-7; CDR3 protein: CASSQNTPGTIYYEQYF; CDR3 DNA: TGCGCCAGCAGCCAAAATACCCCCGGGACAATATACTACGAGCAGTACTTC
V gene: TRBV30; clone size: .; D gene: .; J gene: TRBJ1-2; CDR3 protein: CAWSDRSLVSYGYTF; CDR3 DNA: TGTGCCTGGAGTGATCGGAGCCTGGTAAGCTATGGCTACACCTTC
V gene: TRBV7-9; clone size: .; D gene: TRBD2; J gene: TRBJ2-3; CDR3 protein: CASSTGLAGVTDTQYF; CDR3 DNA: TGTGCCAGCAGCACGGGACTAGCGGGAGTAACAGATACGCAGTATTTT
V gene: TRBV27; clone size: .; D gene: .; J gene: TRBJ1-1; CDR3 protein: CASSLYSAGLNTEAFF; CDR3 DNA: TGTGCCAGCAGTTTATACTCGGCAGGCCTGAACACTGAAGCTTTCTTT
V gene: TRBV5-1; clone size: .; D gene: TRBD2; J gene: TRBJ2-1; CDR3 protein: CASSLVPSGPSSYNEQFF; CDR3 DNA: TGCGCCAGCAGCTTGGTGCCTAGCGGTCCCAGCTCCTACAATGAGCAGTTCTTC
V gene: TRBV7-2; clone size: .; D gene: TRBD2; J gene: TRBJ2-2; CDR3 protein: CASSRGLAIGELFF; CDR3 DNA: TGTGCCAGCAGCCGGGGACTAGCGATCGGGGAGCTGTTTTTT
V gene: TRBV6-5; clone size: .; D gene: .; J gene: TRBJ2-7; CDR3 protein: CASSYNRRAYEQYF; CDR3 DNA: TGTGCCAGCAGTTACAACCGGCGGGCCTACGAGCAGTACTTC
V gene: TRBV4-1; clone size: .; D gene: TRBD2; J gene: TRBJ2-1; CDR3 protein: CASSPWTSGSNDEQFF; CDR3 DNA: TGCGCCAGCAGCCCATGGACTAGCGGGAGTAACGATGAGCAGTTCTTC
V gene: TRBV27; clone size: .; D gene: TRBD2; J gene: TRBJ2-7; CDR3 protein: CASREIAGVEQYF; CDR3 DNA: TGTGCCAGCCGAGAAATAGCGGGAGTCGAGCAGTACTTC
V gene: TRBV11-2; clone size: .; D gene: TRBD2; J gene: TRBJ2-5; CDR3 protein: CASSSGLDETQYF; CDR3 DNA: TGTGCCAGCAGCAGCGGACTAGATGAGACCCAGTACTTC
V gene: TRBV5-4; clone size: .; D gene: .; J gene: TRBJ2-3; CDR3 protein: CASSFSYTDTQYF; CDR3 DNA: TGTGCCAGCAGCTTTTCGTACACAGATACGCAGTATTTT
V gene: TRBV18; clone size: .; D gene: .; J gene: TRBJ1-1; CDR3 protein: CASSPLDGGTEAFF; CDR3 DNA: TGTGCCAGCTCACCACTTGACGGGGGCACTGAAGCTTTCTTT
V gene: TRBV5-6; clone size: many; D gene: TRBD2; J gene: TRBJ2-5; CDR3 protein: CASSHTGRLAYVETQYF; CDR3 DNA: TGTGCCAGCAGCCACACGGGAAGACTAGCGTATGTGGAGACCCAGTACTTC
V gene: TRBV6-1; clone size: .; D gene: TRBD1; J gene: TRBJ2-1; CDR3 protein: CASSQGGQGFYNEQFF; CDR3 DNA: TGTGCCAGCAGTCAAGGTGGACAGGGGTTTTACAATGAGCAGTTCTTC
V gene: TRBV30; clone size: .; D gene: .; J gene: TRBJ1-3; CDR3 protein: CAWRTGQGNTIYF; CDR3 DNA: TGTGCCTGGAGAACAGGACAGGGAAACACCATATATTTT